The 15 T cell receptor beta chains in this list originate from one sample, sequenced in a study of spatial heterogeneity in lung cancer. The time point was: sample taken at primary tumor resection. Material for sequencing was whole RNA from tumor, nontumor lung or frozen PBMC, left unsorted. TCRdb ran MiXCR on the 5' RACE reads and lists one entry per CDR3 protein. The sample lists about 38,000 distinct CDR3 sequences, less than 5.5% seen once, with roughly 25% in the top ten. The specimen comprised PBMCs, sampled at surgery. All receptors derive from a female donor with early-stage non-small cell lung cancer.

This clonotype was counted at least ten times. This chain uses TRBV7-8 with TRBJ2-1, with D possibly matching TRBD2 (5 bases). V was clipped by 2 bases and J by 0 bases, with 11 bases between them. The CDR3 loop spans 16 amino acids. Germline V gives CDR1 SGHVS, CDR2 FQNEAQ. The CDR3 DNA is TGTGCCAGCAGCTTAACCCAGCGGAGCTCCTACAATGAGCAGTTCTTC. Protein sequence: CASSLTQRSSYNEQFF.

In this sample, this clonotype turned up a few times. The V gene is TRBV28, the J gene TRBJ2-3; maybe TRBD2 (6 bases). The CDR3 totals 15 residues. CDR1 is MDHEN and CDR2 is SYDVKM in the germline V gene. Trimming took off 3 bases at V and 2 bases at J, with 12 bases between the two ends. CDR3 DNA sequence: TGTGCCAGCAGTTTCCGGACGGGACTCACAGATACGCAGTATTTT. Translated: CASSFRTGLTDTQYF.

This clonotype was detected ten times or more. Here the CDR3 reads CASSSTGWSTEAFF. The DNA for the CDR3 is TGTGCCAGCAGCTCTACAGGGTGGAGTACTGAAGCTTTCTTT. The chain carries TRBV7-3 and TRBJ1-1; D possibly corresponds to TRBD1 (6 bases). Germline V gene data show CDR1 as SGHTA and CDR2 as FQGTGA. Between the trimmed V and J ends, which lost 4 bases and 5 bases, there was a span of 14 bases. The CDR3 is 14 residues long.

This clonotype was recorded many times. V gene TRBV7-2 combines with J gene TRBJ2-7; the D gene is possibly TRBD1 (6 bases). Germline CDR1 SGHTA, CDR2 FQGNSA. Trimming cost V 4 bases and J 0 bases, with 10 bases left between them. CDR3 length: 14 amino acids. The CDR3 reads CASSSNRVSYEQYF. The CDR3 DNA reads as TGTGCCAGCAGCTCGAACAGGGTCTCCTACGAGCAGTACTTC.

This chain connects TRBV10-1 to TRBJ1-5; no definite D call. V lost 3 bases to trimming and J lost 5 bases, with 17 bases between them. This CDR3 comprises 16 residues. The germline V gene encodes CDR1 WNHNN and CDR2 SYGVQD (reference sequence). CDR3 amino acids: CASSEPRLGGDQPQHF. In nucleotides, the CDR3 is TGCGCCAGCAGTGAACCCAGACTAGGTGGGGATCAGCCCCAGCATTTT.

This clonotype was detected ten times or more. This rearrangement joins TRBV6-6 to TRBJ1-2, with 8 bases identical to TRBD1. Germline CDR1 and CDR2: MNHNY and SVGAGI (reference sequence). The CDR3 runs 13 residues. V was clipped by 6 bases and J by 5 bases; unmatched bases: 5. CDR3 in DNA: TGTGCCAGCAGGACAGGGGAGGGGTATGGCTACACCTTC. Its protein is CASRTGEGYGYTF.

This clonotype came up a few times. The chain carries TRBV14 and TRBJ2-2; 11 bases are shared with TRBD1. This CDR3 has 16 amino acids. Looked up from germline, CDR1 is SGHDN and CDR2 is FVKESK. V trimming: 3 bases; J trimming: 4 bases; junction bases outside the gene matches: 4. The CDR3 sequence is CASSQDRGQSTGELFF. DNA for the CDR3: TGTGCCAGCAGCCAGGACAGGGGGCAGAGCACCGGGGAGCTGTTTTTT.

This clonotype qualifies as medium-sized. The chain links TRBV11-1 to TRBJ2-5, with D possibly being TRBD1 (5 bases). V was cut by 1 base and J by 3 bases, with 6 bases left in between. The CDR3 sequence is 13 residues long. Germline CDR1 is SGHAT and CDR2 is FQDESV (reference sequence). CDR3 bases: TGTGCCAGCAGCTTAGAAGGGGAAGAGACCCAGTACTTC. Its protein is CASSLEGEETQYF.

Many counts were recorded for this clonotype. The V call is TRBV19, the J call TRBJ1-5, with D unresolved. The CDR3 totals 12 residues. CDR1 is LNHDA, CDR2 SQIVND, per germline (reference sequence). V was trimmed by 4 bases and J by 9 bases, leaving 10 bases between them. CDR3 residues: CASSTLGGPQHF. CDR3 bases: TGTGCCAGTAGTACCTTAGGCGGGCCCCAGCATTTT.

Many counts were recorded for this clonotype. V usage is TRBV7-8 and J usage is TRBJ2-1; D not certain. Germline V gene data show CDR1 as SGHVS and CDR2 as FQNEAQ. The CDR3 has 16 amino acids. The V and J ends lost 5 bases and 3 bases respectively, with 17 bases between them. This chain's CDR3 is CASSPRTASGYNEQFF. Written as DNA, the CDR3 is TGTGCCAGCAGCCCACGTACGGCCTCGGGCTACAATGAGCAGTTCTTC.

The CDR3 coding sequence is TGTGCCAGCAGTTACGCCCCCTCCCGGGGGCGATGGAATGAGCAGTTCTTC. Its protein product is CASSYAPSRGRWNEQFF. J is TRBJ2-1 and V is TRBV6-5; D possibly matches TRBD1 or TRBD2 (6 bases each). Trimming left V 2 bases short and J 7 bases short, with 21 bases between. The CDR3 is made up of 17 amino acids. Looked up from germline, CDR1 is MNHEY and CDR2 is SVGAGI.

This clonotype came up many times. The V gene is TRBV27, the J gene TRBJ2-1; 7 positions match TRBD2. Germline V gene sequence: CDR1 MNHEY, CDR2 SMNVEV (reference sequence). The CDR3 is 14 amino acids. After removal of 7 bases from V and 8 bases from J, the junction contained 11 bases not matched to a gene. CDR3 loop: CASTNRLAEDEQFF. CDR3 DNA sequence: TGTGCCAGCACCAACAGACTAGCCGAGGATGAGCAGTTCTTC.

The chain combines TRBV27 with TRBJ2-7; 9 bases agree with TRBD1. The germline V gene encodes CDR1 MNHEY and CDR2 SMNVEV (reference sequence). The CDR3 is 14 amino acids. V lost 10 bases, J lost 1 base, and 8 bases stayed unmatched. The CDR3 DNA reads TGTGCCACCAGCCGGACAGGGGATTCCTACGAGCAGTACTTC. It codes for CATSRTGDSYEQYF.

This clonotype was counted ten times or more. This chain connects TRBV2 to TRBJ2-7; D might be TRBD2 (6 bases). CDR3 length: 14 amino acids. Germline V gene lookup returns CDR1 SNHLY and CDR2 FYNNEI. The V gene lost 10 bases and the J gene lost 0 bases, with 16 bases spanning the gap. The CDR3, as DNA: TGTGCCACCTCTTGGGATAGCGGCTCCTACGAGCAGTACTTC. This gives the protein CATSWDSGSYEQYF. Based on the CDR3 plus reference TRBV2 and TRBJ2-7, the full variable domain is EPEVTQTPSHQVTQMGQEVILRCVPISNHLYFYWYRQILGQKVEFLVSFYNNEISEKSEIFDDQFSVERPDGSNFTLKIRSTKLEDSAMYFCATSWDSGSYEQYFGPGTRLTVT.

On this clonotype: Germline and junction disagree at one end, which may indicate a read error. The chain couples TRBV6-2 or TRBV6-3 to TRBJ1-2; the match to TRBD1 covers 8 bases. CDR3 size: 13 residues. The V gene's germline CDR1 is MNHEY and CDR2 SVGEGT. Here the CDR3 reads CASSYRGQGASGF. The DNA for the CDR3 is TGTGCCAGCAGTTACCGAGGACAGGGCGCTAGTGGCTTC.